These 28 T cell receptor beta chains were all obtained from the same sample, sequenced in a study of shared clonotypes between healthy human individuals. Assay used: immunoSEQ multiplex PCR; TCRdb lists only in-frame clones, some missing. The sample yields a few hundred thousand clones, around 96% seen once. Sequencing used memory CD8+ T cells sorted from blood. Subset specified: CD45RO+ cells pooled with CCR7-negative TemRA cells. All receptors come from a man aged 30 to 39 in good health.

The rearrangement uses TRBV28 and TRBJ2-7, with 8 nucleotides matching TRBD2. Looked up from germline, CDR1 is MDHEN and CDR2 is SYDVKM. Losses at the gene ends were 5 bases for V and 2 bases for J; bases not matched to a gene: 8. This CDR3 is 15 amino acids long. The CDR3 DNA follows: TGTGCCAGCAGTCCCGAGCGGGGGTTTACCTACGAGCAGTACTTC. Translation gives CASSPERGFTYEQYF. Together with reference TRBV28 and TRBJ2-7, the CDR3 gives the full variable domain: DVKVTQSSRYLVKRTGEKVFLECVQDMDHENMFWYRQDPGLGLRLIYFSYDVKMKEKGDIPEGYSVSREKKERFSLILESASTNQTSMYLCASSPERGFTYEQYFGPGTRLTVT.

This clone has a single count. The chain recombines TRBV6-5 with TRBJ2-7; D is ambiguous. This CDR3 has 15 amino acids. Looked up from germline, CDR1 is MNHEY and CDR2 is SVGAGI. Trimming cost V 3 bases and J 1 base, with 13 bases left between them. This CDR3 reads CASSYGLGGSYEQYF. The CDR3 coding sequence is TGTGCCAGCAGTTATGGGCTAGGTGGGTCCTACGAGCAGTACTTC.

The chain joins TRBV18 to TRBJ2-3; TRBD2 aligns across 12 bases. In germline, CDR1 is KGHSH, CDR2 LQKENI. With V trimmed by 0 bases and J by 4 bases, 2 bases remained unmatched. The CDR3 length is 16 residues. CDR3 nucleotide sequence: TGTGCCAGCTCACCACCGAGACTAGCGGGAGCAGATACGCAGTATTTT. Amino acid sequence: CASSPPRLAGADTQYF.

The rearrangement joins TRBV7-9 to TRBJ1-4; 7 nucleotides agree with TRBD1. Germline V CDR1 and CDR2: SEHNR, FQNEAQ (reference sequence). V was pared by 4 bases and J by 3 bases, with 5 bases of the junction left unmatched. The CDR3 loop spans 15 amino acids. The CDR3 loop is CASSSKDRPNEKLFF. CDR3 coding DNA: TGTGCCAGCAGCTCAAAGGACAGGCCTAATGAAAAACTGTTTTTT.

The chain is built from TRBV28 and TRBJ2-7; D is ambiguous. CDR1 is MDHEN and CDR2 is SYDVKM in the germline V gene. Trimming left V 3 bases short and J 6 bases short, with 6 bases between. The CDR3 is 11 residues long. The CDR3 DNA follows: TGTGCCAGCAGTTTTAGGCGCGAGCAGTACTTC. It encodes CASSFRREQYF.

V gene TRBV6-1 combines with J gene TRBJ1-2; TRBD1 agrees at 7 bases. Trimming removed 5 bases from V and 4 bases from J; junction bases left unmatched: 7. In germline, CDR1 is MNHNS, CDR2 SASEGT. The CDR3 covers 14 residues. Here the CDR3 reads CASSPDRVLYGYTF. The CDR3 nucleotides read TGTGCCAGCAGTCCCGACAGGGTCCTCTATGGCTACACCTTC.

This clone was seen a handful of times. The V gene is TRBV10-3, the J gene TRBJ1-1; a possible D gene is TRBD1 (6 bases). This CDR3 region has 12 residues. The germline V gene encodes CDR1 ENHRY and CDR2 SYGVKD. V was pared by 4 bases and J by 5 bases, with 8 bases between. For the CDR3, the DNA is TGTGCCATCAGTGGCAGGGGAACTGAAGCTTTCTTT. Translating gives CAISGRGTEAFF.

This sequence joins TRBV5-1 and TRBJ2-2; TRBD2 is a possible D gene (6 bases). Germline loops: CDR1 SGHRS, CDR2 YFSETQ. V was pared by 5 bases and J by 5 bases, with 10 bases between. The CDR3 loop spans 13 amino acids. DNA of the CDR3: TGCGCCAGCAGTTCTAGCGTTACCGGGGAGCTGTTTTTT. Residues: CASSSSVTGELFF.

This chain uses TRBV6-5 with TRBJ2-1, with D perhaps matching TRBD1 (6 bases). In germline, CDR1 is MNHEY, CDR2 SVGAGI. Trimming left V 6 bases short and J 3 bases short, with 15 bases between. This CDR3 region has 15 residues. CDR3 bases: TGTGCCAGCAGCCGTTCAGGGGTGGGCTACAATGAGCAGTTCTTC. Translation: CASSRSGVGYNEQFF.

This chain connects TRBV10-3 to TRBJ2-1; D may be TRBD2 (6 bases). There are 13 residues in the CDR3. The germline V gene has CDR1 ENHRY and CDR2 SYGVKD. Trimming took off 2 bases at V and 4 bases at J, with 6 bases between the two ends. The CDR3 protein is CAISEREYNEQFF. The CDR3 nucleotides read TGTGCCATCAGTGAGCGGGAGTACAATGAGCAGTTCTTC.

The chain joins TRBV25-1 to TRBJ2-1, with D perhaps TRBD2 (6 bases). Trimming pared 4 bases from V and 10 bases from J, leaving 17 bases between. The CDR3 totals 14 residues. Looked up from germline, CDR1 is MGHDK and CDR2 is SYGVNS. CDR3 loop: CASSGSGLAREQFF. The CDR3, as DNA: TGTGCCAGCAGTGGAAGTGGGCTAGCGCGGGAGCAGTTCTTC.

The chain combines TRBV5-1 with TRBJ2-7, with D hard to call. V lost 0 bases and J 11 bases, leaving 12 bases between the germline ends. The CDR3 totals 12 residues. Looked up from germline, CDR1 is SGHRS and CDR2 is YFSETQ. The CDR3 DNA reads as TGCGCCAGCAGCTTGGATCAGACCGCGGAGTACTTC. It yields the protein CASSLDQTAEYF. Combining the CDR3 with reference TRBV5-1 and TRBJ2-7 gives the whole variable domain KAGVTQTPRYLIKTRGQQVTLSCSPISGHRSVSWYQQTPGQGLQFLFEYFSETQRNKGNFPGRFSGRQFSNSRSEMNVSTLELGDSALYLCASSLDQTAEYFGPGTRLTVT.

This clone was recorded only once. The chain employs TRBV28 and TRBJ1-2, with 11 bases lining up with TRBD1. The CDR3 covers 16 residues. Germline V gene lookup returns CDR1 MDHEN and CDR2 SYDVKM. The trim removed 11 bases at V and 0 bases at J, leaving 11 bases unmatched. The CDR3 reads CAVRGQGAPSNYGYTF. CDR3 sequence (DNA): TGTGCCGTACGTGGACAGGGGGCGCCTTCTAACTATGGCTACACCTTC.

V is TRBV10-3 and J is TRBJ1-2; 8 nucleotides line up with TRBD1. Germline V gene data show CDR1 as ENHRY and CDR2 as SYGVKD. The trim removed 4 bases at V and 8 bases at J, leaving 12 bases unmatched. This CDR3 is 15 amino acids long. This CDR3 reads CAISGGTGSIGGYTF. In DNA form, the CDR3 reads TGTGCCATCAGTGGCGGGACAGGATCCATAGGGGGCTACACCTTC.

The rearrangement uses TRBV4-2 and TRBJ2-3; D gene unclear. Germline CDR1 LGHNA, CDR2 YNFKEQ. V was shortened by 1 base and J by 3 bases, with 14 bases between the two germline ends. This CDR3 has 16 amino acids. CDR3 in amino acids: CASSQGAPPKTDTQYF. In DNA, the CDR3 is TGTGCCAGCAGCCAAGGTGCCCCACCGAAGACAGATACGCAGTATTTT.

The chain is built from TRBV27 and TRBJ1-4; the match to TRBD1 covers 11 bases. The CDR3 has 15 residues. The J segment lost 8 bases and the V segment lost 4 bases, leaving 6 bases of the junction unmatched. From germline, CDR1 is MNHEY and CDR2 SMNVEV (reference sequence). CDR3 residues: CASSSQGQGEEKLFF. In DNA form, the CDR3 reads TGTGCCAGCAGTTCGCAGGGACAGGGGGAGGAAAAACTGTTTTTT.

The chain combines TRBV28 with TRBJ2-2, with D perhaps TRBD1 (6 bases). V gave up 8 bases and J gave up 4 bases, with 11 bases separating them. CDR1 MDHEN and CDR2 SYDVKM come from the germline V gene. The CDR3 is 13 residues long. The CDR3 here is CASGRGSTGELFF. In DNA, the CDR3 is TGTGCCAGCGGTAGGGGGAGCACCGGGGAGCTGTTTTTT.

The chain employs TRBV30 and TRBJ2-7; D is ambiguous. Germline V gives CDR1 GTSNPN, CDR2 SVGIG (reference sequence). V was trimmed by 0 bases and J by 0 bases, leaving 9 bases between them. The CDR3 is 14 amino acids. This chain's CDR3 is CAWSVPRLSYEQYF. The CDR3 DNA follows: TGTGCCTGGAGTGTACCGAGACTCTCCTACGAGCAGTACTTC.

The rearrangement uses TRBV6-5 and TRBJ1-3; 8 bases match TRBD1. Trimming cost V 0 bases and J 4 bases; bases outside gene matches: 2. Germline V gene lookup returns CDR1 MNHEY and CDR2 SVGAGI. This CDR3 has 15 amino acids. The CDR3 DNA is TGTGCCAGCAGTTACTCGGGGACAGGAGGAAACACCATATATTTT. This translates into CASSYSGTGGNTIYF.

The chain joins TRBV18 to TRBJ1-1, with D possibly TRBD1 on 6 matching bases. The CDR3 extends over 15 amino acids. Germline lookup yields CDR1 KGHSH and CDR2 LQKENI. Trimming took 5 bases from V and 7 from J, leaving 20 bases between them. In DNA, the CDR3 is TGTGCCAGCTCAAAAGCCATTACATCAGGGGTTGAAGCTTTCTTT. As protein: CASSKAITSGVEAFF.

The chain combines TRBV7-9 with TRBJ2-7, with D tentatively TRBD1 (6 bases). Germline assignment: CDR1 SEHNR and CDR2 FQNEAQ (reference sequence). V lost 3 bases, J lost 2 bases, and 17 bases lay in between. This CDR3 has 16 amino acids. The CDR3 region has the DNA TGTGCCAGCAGCTTCCCTACAGGGAAGGGTCCCTACGAGCAGTACTTC. Translation: CASSFPTGKGPYEQYF.

The gene calls are TRBV7-3 and TRBJ2-7; either TRBD1 or TRBD2 may fit D (6 bases each). Trimming pared 5 bases from V and 6 bases from J, leaving 14 bases between. CDR3 length equals 13 residues. The V gene's germline CDR1 is SGHTA and CDR2 FQGTGA. DNA of the CDR3: TGTGCCAGCAGCATTCTACAGGGAGGCGAGCAGTACTTC. It is translated as CASSILQGGEQYF.

V is TRBV4-2 and J is TRBJ2-1; TRBD2 agrees at 11 bases. Germline lookup yields CDR1 LGHNA and CDR2 YNFKEQ. J was trimmed by 6 bases and V by 0 bases; bases with no gene match: 7. The length of the CDR3 is 17 residues. The CDR3 reads CASSQDAVLAGGNEQFF. As DNA, the CDR3 is TGTGCCAGCAGCCAAGATGCAGTCCTAGCGGGAGGCAATGAGCAGTTCTTC.

The gene calls are TRBV7-9 and TRBJ1-2; no definite D call. In germline, CDR1 is SEHNR, CDR2 FQNEAQ (reference sequence). The CDR3 is 14 amino acids. Trimming removed 7 bases at V and 6 bases at J, with 18 bases between. DNA for the CDR3: TGTGCCAGCACCTATCTTGGGCCGCGCGATGGCTACACCTTC. Protein: CASTYLGPRDGYTF.

The chain uses TRBV11-2 and TRBJ2-5, with D unclear. The CDR3 spans 12 residues. Deletions cut 5 bases from V and 1 base from J, with 5 bases between. Germline V CDR1 and CDR2: SGHAT, FQNNGV. The chain's CDR3 is CASSRPQETQYF. CDR3 DNA sequence: TGTGCCAGCAGCCGCCCCCAAGAGACCCAGTACTTC.

V and J are TRBV10-3 and TRBJ2-5; 9 nucleotides line up with TRBD1. CDR3 length: 13 amino acids. Per the germline V gene, CDR1 is ENHRY and CDR2 is SYGVKD. The J segment lost 1 base and the V segment lost 6 bases, leaving 0 bases of the junction unmatched. The CDR3, as DNA: TGTGCCATCAGACAGGGGGCCCAAGAGACCCAGTACTTC. It yields the protein CAIRQGAQETQYF.

This rearrangement joins TRBV5-1 to TRBJ2-1; TRBD2 agrees at 12 bases. V lost 2 bases to trimming and J lost 6 bases; unmatched junction nucleotides: 24. The CDR3 contains 22 residues. Germline V gene data show CDR1 as SGHRS and CDR2 as YFSETQ. The CDR3 protein is CASSFGTRTSGTTIANFNEQFF. CDR3 DNA: TGCGCCAGCAGCTTCGGGACCCGGACTAGCGGGACGACTATAGCCAATTTCAATGAGCAGTTCTTC.

The chain recombines TRBV5-1 with TRBJ2-7; 8 positions agree with TRBD1. This CDR3 contains 18 residues. From germline, CDR1 is SGHRS and CDR2 YFSETQ. V gave up 0 bases and J gave up 3 bases; unmatched junction bases: 14. CDR3 loop: CASSLGMKTGGSYYEQYF. In DNA, the CDR3 is TGCGCCAGCAGCTTGGGGATGAAAACAGGGGGGTCCTACTACGAGCAGTACTTC.